A selection of T cell receptor beta chains follows, all from one sample in a study of CD8+ T cells in alopecia areata. The assay was immunoSEQ multiplex PCR, and TCRdb's table has in-frame clones only and misses some. The sample lists roughly 130,000 clones, 58% occurring once. Sequenced material: CD4+ T cells sorted from blood, taken at week 0. These receptors were obtained from a human donor with alopecia areata. Both conserved end residues are part of each CDR3. A D gene is named only where the DNA matches it firmly. Size tells how often a clone was seen (once, few, many) or the class of an expanded clone, and some rows leave it out.

d_call: -; j_call: TRBJ2-7; v_call: TRBV7-2; clone_size: once; cdr3_aa: CASRGIVGAYEQYF; cdr3_nt: TGTGCCAGCCGAGGGATCGTCGGTGCCTACGAGCAGTACTTC
d_call: -; j_call: TRBJ2-5; v_call: TRBV29-1; clone_size: -; cdr3_aa: CSVGAGGETQYF; cdr3_nt: TGCAGCGTTGGGGCAGGAGGGGAGACCCAGTACTTC
d_call: -; j_call: TRBJ1-2; v_call: TRBV9; clone_size: few; cdr3_aa: CASSVAQANYGYTF; cdr3_nt: TGTGCCAGCAGCGTAGCTCAGGCGAACTATGGCTACACCTTC
d_call: -; j_call: TRBJ1-5; v_call: TRBV7-8; clone_size: -; cdr3_aa: CASSPGTPNQPQHF; cdr3_nt: TGTGCCAGCAGCCCCGGGACCCCCAATCAGCCCCAGCATTTT
d_call: TRBD2; j_call: TRBJ2-7; v_call: TRBV2; clone_size: -; cdr3_aa: CAGSGSTYEQYF; cdr3_nt: TGTGCCGGTAGCGGGAGTACCTACGAGCAGTACTTC
d_call: -; j_call: TRBJ2-3; v_call: TRBV27; clone_size: once; cdr3_aa: CASSLFLTDTQYF; cdr3_nt: TGTGCCAGCAGTTTATTTCTCACAGATACGCAGTATTTT
d_call: TRBD2; j_call: TRBJ2-1; v_call: TRBV7-8; clone_size: few; cdr3_aa: CASSSTSGPLSDEQFF; cdr3_nt: TGTGCCAGCAGCTCGACTAGCGGACCCCTTTCGGATGAGCAGTTCTTC
d_call: -; j_call: TRBJ2-5; v_call: TRBV5-6; clone_size: -; cdr3_aa: CASSPRLEETQYF; cdr3_nt: TGTGCCAGCAGCCCCAGACTAGAAGAGACCCAGTACTTC
d_call: TRBD2; j_call: TRBJ2-2; v_call: TRBV4-3; clone_size: -; cdr3_aa: CASSQLAGGNTGELFF; cdr3_nt: TGCGCCAGCAGCCAACTAGCGGGGGGGAACACCGGGGAGCTGTTTTTT
d_call: -; j_call: TRBJ2-2; v_call: TRBV5-1; clone_size: -; cdr3_aa: CASSTRSTGTGELFF; cdr3_nt: TGCGCCAGCAGCACACGATCGACAGGCACCGGGGAGCTGTTTTTT
d_call: -; j_call: TRBJ2-5; v_call: TRBV19; clone_size: -; cdr3_aa: CASSRGPATQYF; cdr3_nt: TGTGCCAGTTCGCGGGGGCCGGCGACCCAGTACTTC
d_call: -; j_call: TRBJ2-6; v_call: TRBV19; clone_size: -; cdr3_aa: CASNNKGTNVLTF; cdr3_nt: TGTGCCAGTAATAACAAGGGGACCAACGTCCTGACTTTC
d_call: TRBD2; j_call: TRBJ2-5; v_call: TRBV2; clone_size: -; cdr3_aa: CASRGLAAAGTQYF; cdr3_nt: TGTGCCAGCAGGGGACTAGCAGCCGCCGGGACCCAGTACTTC
d_call: -; j_call: TRBJ1-2; v_call: TRBV7-2; clone_size: -; cdr3_aa: CASSPRGYGYTF; cdr3_nt: TGTGCCAGCAGCCCCAGAGGGTATGGCTACACCTTC